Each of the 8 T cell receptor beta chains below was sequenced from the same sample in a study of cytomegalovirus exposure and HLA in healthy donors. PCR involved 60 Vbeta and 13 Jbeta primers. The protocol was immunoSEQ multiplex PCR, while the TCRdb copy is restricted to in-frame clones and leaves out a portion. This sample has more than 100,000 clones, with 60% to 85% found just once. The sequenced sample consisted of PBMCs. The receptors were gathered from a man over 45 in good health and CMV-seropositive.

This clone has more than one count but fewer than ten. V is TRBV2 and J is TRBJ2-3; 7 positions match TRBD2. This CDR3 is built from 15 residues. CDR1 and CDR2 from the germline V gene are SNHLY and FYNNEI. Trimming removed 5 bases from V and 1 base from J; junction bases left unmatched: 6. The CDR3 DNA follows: TGTGCCAGCAGTCCCAGCGGGGTGGGCACAGATACGCAGTATTTT. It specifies CASSPSGVGTDTQYF.

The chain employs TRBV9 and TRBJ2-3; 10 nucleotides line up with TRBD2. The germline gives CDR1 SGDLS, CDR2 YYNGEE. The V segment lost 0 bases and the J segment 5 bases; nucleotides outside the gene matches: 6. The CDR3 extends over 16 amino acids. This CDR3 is CASSVDLAGVVDTQYF. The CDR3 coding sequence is TGTGCCAGCAGCGTAGATCTAGCGGGAGTCGTAGATACGCAGTATTTT. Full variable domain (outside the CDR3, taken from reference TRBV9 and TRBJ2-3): DSGVTQTPKHLITATGQRVTLRCSPRSGDLSVYWYQQSLDQGLQFLIQYYNGEERAKGNILERFSAQQFPDLHSELNLSSLELGDSALYFCASSVDLAGVVDTQYFGPGTRLTVL.

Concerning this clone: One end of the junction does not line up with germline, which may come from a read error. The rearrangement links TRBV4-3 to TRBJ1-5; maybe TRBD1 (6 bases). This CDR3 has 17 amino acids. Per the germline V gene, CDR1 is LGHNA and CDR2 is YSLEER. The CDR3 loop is CASSQVQGTGSNQPRHF. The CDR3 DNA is TGCGCCAGCAGCCAAGTACAGGGCACTGGGAGCAATCAGCCCCGGCATTTT.

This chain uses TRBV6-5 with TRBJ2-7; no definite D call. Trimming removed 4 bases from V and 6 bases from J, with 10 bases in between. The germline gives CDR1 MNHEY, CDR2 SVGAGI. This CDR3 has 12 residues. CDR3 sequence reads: CASSSPVSEQYF. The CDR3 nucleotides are TGTGCCAGCAGTTCTCCCGTCTCCGAGCAGTACTTC.

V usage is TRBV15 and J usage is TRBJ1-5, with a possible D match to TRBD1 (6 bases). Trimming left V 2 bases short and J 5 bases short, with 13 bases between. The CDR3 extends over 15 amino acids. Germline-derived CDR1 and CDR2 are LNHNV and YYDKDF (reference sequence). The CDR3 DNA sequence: TGTGCCACCAGCAGACCGAGACAGGACCATCAGCCCCAGCATTTT. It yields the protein CATSRPRQDHQPQHF. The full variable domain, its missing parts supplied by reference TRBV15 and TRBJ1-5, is DAMVIQNPRYQVTQFGKPVTLSCSQTLNHNVMYWYQQKSSQAPKLLFHYYDKDFNNEADTPDNFQSRRPNTSFCFLDIRSPGLGDTAMYLCATSRPRQDHQPQHFGDGTRLSIL.

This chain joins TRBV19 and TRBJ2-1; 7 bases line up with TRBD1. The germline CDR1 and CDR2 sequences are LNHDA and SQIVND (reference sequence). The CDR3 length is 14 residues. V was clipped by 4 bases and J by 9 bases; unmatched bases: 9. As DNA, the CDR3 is TGTGCCAGTAGTAAGGGCCAGGGGGAAGGTGAGCAGTTCTTC. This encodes CASSKGQGEGEQFF.

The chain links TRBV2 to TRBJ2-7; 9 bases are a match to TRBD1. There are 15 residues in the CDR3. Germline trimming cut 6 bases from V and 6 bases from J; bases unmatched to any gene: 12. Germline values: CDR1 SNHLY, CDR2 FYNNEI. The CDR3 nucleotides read TGTGCCAGCAGCCCACAACAGGGGGCAAGGTTCGAGCAGTACTTC. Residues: CASSPQQGARFEQYF.

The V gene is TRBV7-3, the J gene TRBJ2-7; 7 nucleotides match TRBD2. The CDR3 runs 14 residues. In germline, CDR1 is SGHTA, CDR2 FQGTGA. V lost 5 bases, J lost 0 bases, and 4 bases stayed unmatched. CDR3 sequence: CASSPTSSSYEQYF. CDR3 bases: TGTGCCAGCAGCCCGACTAGCAGCTCCTACGAGCAGTACTTC.